This entry lists 21 T cell receptor beta chains sequenced from one sample in a study of regulatory T cells in long-lasting Graves disease. HTBI primers from iRepertoire and Arm-PCR of CDR3 regions yielded the TCR beta libraries. TCRdb passed the multiplex PCR reads through MiXCR, listing each CDR3 protein once. This table holds over 300,000 distinct CDR3 sequences, 15% to 20% found once. Time point noted: persistent/refractory GD, antithyroid drugs over 5 years with positive TRAb. RNA isolated from PBMCs was used to make the TCR library. The starting material was peripheral blood mononuclear cells (PBMCs), obtained when the disease was refractory, from a patient treated with antithyroid drugs. These TCRs come from a female donor with Graves disease.

Note on this clonotype: A much larger clone lies one base from this, so it may be a read error. This rearrangement joins TRBV29-1 to TRBJ2-7; D ambiguous. Germline V gives CDR1 SQVTM, CDR2 ANQGSEA. The CDR3 has 12 amino acids. V dropped 4 bases and J dropped 2 bases, with 9 bases sitting between them. This CDR3 reads CSVGRFPYEQYF. CDR3 bases: TGCAGCGTTGGTAGGTTTCCCTACGAGCAGTACTTC.

A remark on this clonotype: A read error may explain this, as a much larger clone is one base away. The chain recombines TRBV12-3 or TRBV12-4 with TRBJ1-2; no reliable D call. The CDR3 runs to 15 residues. CDR3 coding DNA: TGTGCCAGCGGTTTCTGGCTGGGAGCTAACTATGGCTACACCTTC. It codes for CASGFWLGANYGYTF.

This clonotype was counted ten times or more. V gene TRBV27 combines with J gene TRBJ1-2; 7 bases align to TRBD1. CDR3 length equals 15 residues. J was trimmed by 2 bases and V by 3 bases; bases with no gene match: 6. CDR1 is MNHEY, CDR2 SMNVEV, per germline (reference sequence). CDR3 in DNA: TGTGCCAGCAGTTTTCGGGACAGCATCAACTATGGCTACACCTTC. Amino acids: CASSFRDSINYGYTF.

In its sample, this clonotype was seen a few times. The V call is TRBV7-2, the J call TRBJ1-1; 8 bases map to TRBD1. Per the germline V gene, CDR1 is SGHTA and CDR2 is FQGNSA. This CDR3 has 15 residues. V lost 6 bases and J lost 0; bases outside the gene matches: 6. In nucleotides, the CDR3 is TGTGCCAGCAGACACGAGACAGGGGTGAACACTGAAGCTTTCTTT. It specifies CASRHETGVNTEAFF. Variable domain in full (rest from reference TRBV7-2 and TRBJ1-1): GAGVSQSPSNKVTEKGKDVELRCDPISGHTALYWYRQSLGQGLEFLIYFQGNSAPDKSGLPSDRFSAERTGGSVSTLTIQRTQQEDSAVYLCASRHETGVNTEAFFGQGTRLTVV.

There are a few counts of this clonotype. The chain joins TRBV6-2 or TRBV6-3 to TRBJ1-6; no clear D. V was trimmed by 5 bases and J by 10 bases, leaving 18 bases between them. The germline CDR1 and CDR2 sequences are MNHEY and SVGEGT. This CDR3 is 15 amino acids long. As DNA, the CDR3 is TGTGCCAGCAGTGAGAGGCAGGCCTTACTGTCACCCCTCCACTTT. It translates to CASSERQALLSPLHF.

This clonotype was counted at least ten times. This chain joins TRBV28 and TRBJ1-5, with D maybe TRBD1 (5 bases). The CDR3 extends over 13 amino acids. Trimming cost V 6 bases and J 9 bases, with 15 bases left between them. Germline assignment: CDR1 MDHEN and CDR2 SYDVKM. CDR3 nucleotide sequence: TGTGCCAGCAGACAACCGGGACTTCGGCCCCAGCATTTT. This gives the protein CASRQPGLRPQHF. Full variable domain (missing parts from reference TRBV28 and TRBJ1-5): DVKVTQSSRYLVKRTGEKVFLECVQDMDHENMFWYRQDPGLGLRLIYFSYDVKMKEKGDIPEGYSVSREKKERFSLILESASTNQTSMYLCASRQPGLRPQHFGDGTRLSIL.

The V and J genes are TRBV20-1 and TRBJ2-3, with D maybe TRBD1 (5 bases). The CDR3 is 11 amino acids. Trimming removed 1 base at V and 8 bases at J, with 7 bases between. Germline CDR1 is DFQATT and CDR2 is SNEGSKA (reference sequence). The CDR3 DNA reads TGCAGTGCTAGAGTAAGGGGTACGCAGTATTTT. It codes for CSARVRGTQYF.

CDR3 nucleotides: TGTGCCAGCAGCGGCGGACTAGCGGGAGGGCCTCGGTCCTACGAGCAGTACTTC. Encoded protein: CASSGGLAGGPRSYEQYF. The genes are TRBV7-9 and TRBJ2-7, with 15 bases aligning to TRBD2. CDR1 is SEHNR, CDR2 FQNEAQ, per germline (reference sequence). CDR3 length equals 18 residues. Trimming took 5 bases from V and 1 from J; bases not matched to a gene: 9.

This clonotype was counted ten times or more. This rearrangement joins TRBV20-1 to TRBJ2-7; D is possibly TRBD1 (7 bases). Between the trimmed V and J ends, which lost 3 bases and 6 bases, there was a span of 18 bases. Germline CDR1 is DFQATT and CDR2 is SNEGSKA (reference sequence). This CDR3 has 14 amino acids. CDR3 protein: CSASFTGAGGEQYF. CDR3 in DNA: TGCAGTGCTAGCTTTACGGGGGCAGGGGGCGAGCAGTACTTC.

This clonotype was seen at least ten times. The chain couples TRBV11-2 to TRBJ1-6, with a possible D match to TRBD1 (5 bases). The V end was cut by 1 base, the J end by 11 bases, with 15 bases between. This CDR3 contains 15 residues. CDR1 is SGHAT, CDR2 FQNNGV, per germline. The CDR3 DNA is TGTGCCAGCAGCTTAGGAGTCAGGGTGGCCGCACCCCTCCACTTT. This sequence encodes CASSLGVRVAAPLHF.

This clonotype was detected many times. A junction end diverges from the germline sequence, so it may reflect a read error. V usage is TRBV5-1 and J usage is TRBJ2-7; no clear D gene. CDR3 length: 12 residues. From germline, CDR1 is SGHRS and CDR2 YFSETQ. CDR3 residues: CASSLEGYEQYF. The CDR3 DNA is TGTGCCAGCAGCTTAGAAGGTTACGAGCAGTACTTC.

Only a few counts were recorded for this clonotype. The chain carries TRBV7-2 and TRBJ1-6, with 7 bases lining up with TRBD1. The V gene's germline CDR1 is SGHTA and CDR2 FQGNSA. The CDR3 runs to 14 residues. With V trimmed by 5 bases and J by 9 bases, 7 bases remained unmatched. The chain's CDR3 is CASSLGTVGSPLHF. The CDR3 DNA follows: TGTGCCAGCAGCCTAGGGACAGTCGGTTCACCCCTCCACTTT. The full variable domain, its missing parts supplied by reference TRBV7-2 and TRBJ1-6, is GAGVSQSPSNKVTEKGKDVELRCDPISGHTALYWYRQSLGQGLEFLIYFQGNSAPDKSGLPSDRFSAERTGGSVSTLTIQRTQQEDSAVYLCASSLGTVGSPLHFGNGTRLTVT.

This clonotype was picked up many times. The chain links TRBV18 to TRBJ1-1; no firm D call. This CDR3 is 16 amino acids long. The V gene lost 2 bases and the J gene lost 2 bases, with 15 bases spanning the gap. The V gene's germline CDR1 is KGHSH and CDR2 LQKENI. CDR3 sequence (DNA): TGTGCCAGCTCACCATCGCAGGCCGCCCATAACACTGAAGCTTTCTTT. As protein: CASSPSQAAHNTEAFF. The full variable domain, its missing parts supplied by reference TRBV18 and TRBJ1-1, is NAGVMQNPRHLVRRRGQEARLRCSPMKGHSHVYWYRQLPEEGLKFMVYLQKENIIDESGMPKERFSAEFPKEGPSILRIQQVVRGDSAAYFCASSPSQAAHNTEAFFGQGTRLTVV.

With regard to this clonotype: A much larger clone differs by one base, so this may be a read error. This rearrangement joins TRBV29-1 to TRBJ2-7; a possible D gene is TRBD1 (6 bases). V was clipped by 6 bases and J by 3 bases, with 18 bases between them. Germline loops: CDR1 SQVTM, CDR2 ANQGSEA. This CDR3 spans 14 amino acids. The CDR3 reads CSVKRGLQGYEQYF. DNA for the CDR3: TGCAGCGTGAAGAGGGGGTTACAAGGCTACGAGCAGTACTTC.

The table lists this clonotype with a few counts. The chain carries TRBV7-9 and TRBJ1-6, with D possibly TRBD1 on 6 matching bases. Trimming removed 3 bases from V and 9 bases from J, with 12 bases in between. The CDR3 contains 14 residues. Germline V gene data show CDR1 as SEHNR and CDR2 as FQNEAQ (reference sequence). This CDR3 is CASSFEGVGSPLHF. CDR3 bases: TGTGCCAGCAGCTTTGAGGGGGTCGGTTCACCCCTCCACTTT.

This sequence joins TRBV7-9 and TRBJ2-7; the match to TRBD1 covers 7 bases. After removal of 5 bases from V and 2 bases from J, the junction contained 9 bases not matched to a gene. The CDR3 extends over 15 amino acids. Germline CDR1 reads SEHNR; CDR2 reads FQNEAQ (reference sequence). The CDR3 reads CASSPRQGAPYEQYF. The CDR3 bases are TGTGCCAGCAGCCCACGACAGGGTGCCCCCTACGAGCAGTACTTC. Looking up the rest from reference TRBV7-9 and TRBJ2-7 gives the full variable domain: DTGVSQNPRHKITKRGQNVTFRCDPISEHNRLYWYRQTLGQGPEFLTYFQNEAQLEKSRLLSDRFSAERPKGSFSTLEIQRTEQGDSAMYLCASSPRQGAPYEQYFGPGTRLTVT.

This clonotype was detected a few times. A much larger clone differs from this one at a single base, so this may be a read error. The CDR3 here is CASSRLTEAFF. In DNA, the CDR3 is TGTGCCAGCAGTAGGCTCACTGAAGCTTTCTTT. The gene calls are TRBV25-1 and TRBJ1-1; no clear D gene. The CDR3 contains 11 residues. The V gene's germline CDR1 is MGHDK and CDR2 SYGVNS. Trimming took 5 bases from V and 4 from J, leaving 5 bases between them.

The J gene is TRBJ1-2, the V gene TRBV3-1; D might be TRBD1 (6 bases). This CDR3 comprises 17 residues. The ends were cut back, 4 bases at V and 5 bases at J, with 23 bases in the middle. Germline lookup yields CDR1 LGHDT and CDR2 YNNKEL (reference sequence). The CDR3 protein is CASSLKIGGGRWYGYTF. CDR3 sequence (DNA): TGTGCCAGCAGCCTCAAGATAGGTGGGGGGCGCTGGTATGGCTACACCTTC.

This clonotype was seen repeatedly, ten times or more. The J gene is TRBJ2-7, the V gene TRBV6-5; D is tentatively TRBD1 or TRBD2 (5 bases each). Germline assignment: CDR1 MNHEY and CDR2 SVGAGI. CDR3 length: 15 residues. V was clipped by 0 bases and J by 6 bases, with 15 bases between them. This chain's CDR3 is CASSYSRDGRGEQYF. CDR3 DNA sequence: TGTGCCAGCAGTTACTCGAGGGATGGAAGGGGCGAGCAGTACTTC.

V gene TRBV19 combines with J gene TRBJ1-1; D not resolved. Germline V gene lookup returns CDR1 LNHDA and CDR2 SQIVND (reference sequence). The CDR3 runs 14 residues. With 1 base removed from V and 3 bases from J, the gap between germline ends came to 9 bases. The chain's CDR3 is CASSIARSDTEAFF. The CDR3 DNA follows: TGTGCCAGTAGTATAGCTCGGTCGGACACTGAAGCTTTCTTT.

This clonotype was seen ten or more times. In DNA form, the CDR3 reads TGCAGTGCCCCCCGGGACAGGGGGTTCCACGAGCAGTACTTC. It yields the protein CSAPRDRGFHEQYF. The chain couples TRBV20-1 to TRBJ2-7; 11 nucleotides line up with TRBD1. The CDR3 contains 14 residues. V lost 6 bases to trimming and J lost 5 bases; unmatched junction nucleotides: 9. The germline CDR1 and CDR2 sequences are DFQATT and SNEGSKA (reference sequence).